This T cell receptor beta chain derives from a study of cytomegalovirus exposure and HLA in healthy donors listed by TCRdb under 2017. Regarding the research as a whole: An earlier analysis of some 600 of the donors reported approximately 260 Gb of sequence data and 100 million to 120 million unique TCR beta sequences obtained from 180 million or so T cells. Using immunosequencing, the study profiled T cell repertoires from 666 subjects and related those repertoires to cytomegalovirus serostatus. HLA typing included class I and class II loci at four-digit resolution. Across 300 to 500 genotyped donors of the cohort, an average of 235,054 unique TCR beta nucleotide sequences per donor were sequenced, and approximately 17% of those sequences were non-productive. The study combined high-throughput TCR immunosequencing, statistical association of individual TCRs with disease status, and machine learning to predict cytomegalovirus infection status. Typing coverage differed by locus: A, B, C, DRB1 and DQB1 were typed in roughly 629-630 donors, DQA1 in approximately 520, DPA1 in 600 to 610, and DPB1 in just under 480. Because of strong linkage in the cohort, roughly five DR-DQ haplotypes were treated as single units for association and clustering. An earlier analysis of 500 to 750 of the donors applied high-throughput TCR beta sequencing to assess whether each TCR beta V gene segment acted as functional or pseudogenic. The study aimed to test whether signatures of past pathogen exposure could be identified by cataloging public T cell receptors. An early release covering approximately 600 HLA-typed donors comprised about 320 gigabases of sequencing data and around 80 million unique TCR sequences. Donor age, sex, ethnicity and CMV serostatus were compiled alongside the repertoire data. All discovery cohort repertoires had been generated on a single sequencing platform. Rather than using new phenotypic data, the later analysis identified candidate immune exposures from TCR beta sequences and from how often those sequences occurred across donors. In a later genetic analysis, genome-wide SNP genotypes for about 65% of the roughly 700 donors were used, and that subset was treated as a discovery cohort. The genetic ancestry cluster associated with self-reported Caucasian donors included about 84% of the roughly 400 genotyped donors. A later analysis re-analyzed previously published TCR beta repertoires from 666 donors and added high-resolution HLA genotyping to study TCR occurrence patterns. Along with the approximately 650-subject first cohort, a separate validation cohort of over a hundred different subjects was used. Overall study results and their limits: Assigning TCR associations to individual alleles was difficult when HLA alleles, especially DR and DQ, strongly co-occurred. V-gene and J-gene trimming of TCR beta chains was associated with a missense DCLRE1C variant in a later genetic analysis, and the association was replicated in an independent cohort. The earlier analysis of 450 to 700 of the donors excluded some 16 rarely observed V segments, including chromosome 9 orphons, because counts were too low. A further reported finding was that TCR beta sequences accurately predicted the HLA-A and HLA-B alleles for most subjects in the first cohort. The classifier was reported to diagnose cytomegalovirus status with high specificity and sensitivity in both the original and validation cohorts. CMV serostatus was the only immune exposure information available for the cohort. The 87-base-pair reads could not distinguish some IMGT-functional V segments, including TRBV6-2 and TRBV6-3, so those segments were excluded. Correlated functional status among segregating V segments might reflect linkage disequilibrium, but an unknown experimental factor could not be ruled out. Most CMV-associated TCR beta chains appeared to be HLA-restricted in a later analysis, and the HLA associations seemed to be driven largely by CMV exposure. Broadly in line with IMGT annotations, most TCR beta V segments showed up in productive rearrangements about 87% or about 30% of the time in an earlier analysis of some 590 of the donors. Compared with the approximately 670-donor mean, donors in an Asian-associated ancestry cluster had fewer N-insertions in productive TCRs, according to a later genetic analysis. In vitro tests confirmed that three of the cytomegalovirus-associated TCR beta chains recognize cytomegalovirus antigens. In the study, 150 to 200 TCR beta chains were listed as associated with cytomegalovirus. The cohort was sequenced for TCR beta chains only, and without alpha or paired-chain data the features that could be detected were limited. While some public TCRs were present in many individuals, most TCR sequences turned up only very rarely across donors. Roughly uniform sequencing depth across donors was assumed in presence/absence analyses, although this assumption may not hold. The authors suggested that the approach could potentially be generalized to other disease states and immunological phenotypes. A later analysis found that TCR association rates varied across HLA loci, with DRB1 alleles showing the most associated TCRs and HLA-C alleles the fewest. The sequencing pipeline was judged likely to have produced a cluster of highly shared sequence variants as a technical artifact. Because HLA typing was missing for some donors at each locus, association tests included only the typed subset. A later analysis found that HLA-associated TCR beta chains were more clonally expanded and had lower generation probabilities than equally common non-associated chains. According to a later analysis, parvovirus B19, influenza, CMV and Epstein-Barr virus appeared linked to several top co-occurrence clusters. Specific HLA alleles were associated with 15,000 to 20,000 TCR beta sequences at a false discovery rate of 0.05 in a later analysis.

With respect to this clone: The antigen this receptor binds is unknown. No much larger clonotype is one base removed from it; base qualities were not supplied.

The cohort comprised some 680 healthy bone marrow donors. At the time of sampling, every cohort member was nominally healthy, though immune exposures that went unrecorded were likely present. The donor was CMV seropositive and was included in the group of 289 seropositive cohort members. Each donor provided a peripheral blood sample, and peripheral blood mononuclear cells were used for TCR beta sequencing. Genomic DNA was extracted from the blood cell samples with the Qiagen DNeasy Blood Extraction Kit. The germline V and J ends show losses of 0 bases and 5 bases respectively, and no gene match explains 7 bases of the junction. CDR1 and CDR2 are read off the germline V gene (reference sequence) as SGHNT and YYREEE. From cysteine to phenylalanine, the CDR3 is 16 amino acids long. Only CDR3 DNA remains: 48 bases, in frame from the first base. Receptors were amplified or captured by the immunoSEQ multiplex PCR assay. The multiplex PCR relied on a mix of 60 forward primers for TCR Vbeta segments and 13 reverse primers for TCR Jbeta segments. The CDR3 region of rearranged TCR beta genes was amplified from genomic DNA by a multiplex PCR assay. The Illumina HiSeq System was used to sequence the amplified TCR beta libraries as 87-base-pair reads. The authors' pipeline ran thus. Across the roughly 670 repertoires, a later analysis counted approximately 75 million unique TCR beta chains, roughly 11 million of which were shared by at least two donors. Raw reads were error-corrected and collapsed into unique sequences by a nearest-neighbor algorithm in which closely related sequences were merged to remove PCR and sequencing errors. To assign V, D and J gene segments, CDR3 sequences were aligned to IMGT reference sequences. Each retained sequence needed at least a six-nucleotide match to both a V gene segment and a J gene segment. Rearrangements were called productive when the CDR3 lacked stop codons and stayed in frame with V and J; all others were non-productive. CDR3 was defined by IMGT convention, running from the second conserved V-encoded cysteine to the conserved J-encoded phenylalanine. The earlier analysis of some 580 of the donors excluded any sequence lacking an unambiguous match to a single V gene segment. In an earlier analysis of approximately 590 of the donors, a V segment was called functional when productive rearrangements were above 56.7%, and segregating when the standard deviation between donors exceeded 5%. A statistical classification framework was developed to diagnose cytomegalovirus status using the catalog of TCR beta chain sequences. V and J gene assignment, in a later analysis, came from comparing TCR nucleotide sequences with IMGT/GENE-DB human TR gene sequences. The TCRdist pipeline was used in a later analysis to assign CDR3 sequences and most-parsimonious VDJ recombination scenarios. In a later analysis, each TCR beta chain was defined by its CDR3 amino acid sequence together with its V-gene family, and reads lacking a unique V-gene family were excluded. As a way to deal with suspected cross-contamination and a sequencing artifact, a later analysis dropped under 600 nucleotide sequences that were highly shared and had low generation probability. In a later analysis, a clonal expansion index for each public chain was calculated from normalized within-repertoire ranks of inferred template counts. A later analysis computed generation probabilities with a VDJ recombination model fitted to out-of-frame rearrangements, and checked the results against IGoR. A later analysis scored TCR-TCR, TCR-HLA and TCR-CMV co-occurrence with hypergeometric tests, applying a repertoire-size bias correction to TCR pairs. To estimate false discovery rates, a later analysis permuted the HLA or CMV assignments 20 times. In a later analysis, co-occurring TCRs were grouped using DBSCAN, with TCRdist sequence similarity added in when clustering inside HLA-allele-positive subsets. Co-occurrence clustering excluded repertoires with fewer than 30,000 or more than 120,000 public chains, plus five with anomalous nucleotide sharing. TCRdb holds this immuneACCESS table with in-frame rearrangements only. Some clones are missing; in checked studies, unresolved V genes explain under half, and the rest has no known cause. V, J and clone size reflect that table, while D and trimming were determined from the DNA. Counted in this sample were approximately 190,000 clones; over 65% of them appeared once. The ten largest clones take up around 2.8% of the sample.

In this chain, TRBV5-4 is recombined with TRBJ1-2, with TRBD1 identical over 10 junction bases. The material sequenced was PBMCs. The sequence was obtained from a woman between 45 and 60 years old in good health and CMV-seropositive. In nucleotide form, the sequence is TGTGCCAGCAGCTTGGCGACAGGGGGCTTGGGGTATGGCTACACCTTC. This yields the protein CASSLATGGLGYGYTF.